This T cell receptor beta chain stems from a study of blood T cell repertoires in COVID-19 (TCRdb year 2020). About the investigation overall: Samples covering the acute and convalescent phases of COVID-19 were provided by collaborators in the United States, Italy and Spain. The repertoires were released in a freely available public database intended as a resource for research on the immune response to SARS-CoV-2. Samples came from the ongoing ImmuneRACE study (first 160 participants) plus 1,254 subjects from 6 global collaborators. The dataset comprised deeply sampled blood TCRbeta repertoires from subjects exposed to, actively infected with, or recovered from COVID-19. Where available, HLA class I and class II types were obtained from metadata supplied by the sample provider rather than from assay-based typing. A de-identified subject ID, COVID-19 status, age in years and sex were almost always included in the sample metadata. The material from the prospective study consisted of cDNA or gDNA derived from T cells, B-cell-depleted T cells, or PBMCs. General findings and caveats noted by the study authors: The quantity of clinical and demographic metadata differed by source and by participant and was supplied without curation.

Note on this clone: The antigen it recognizes is unknown. Nothing much larger sits one base from this clone, and base qualities are not available.

The collaborating institutions used their own protocols to collect whole blood in K2EDTA tubes. Collaborator samples were shipped for TCRbeta analysis as frozen whole blood, isolated PBMCs, or DNA extracted from either sample type. TCRbeta CDR3 regions were amplified from genomic DNA by means of the immunoSEQ Assay, a bias-controlled multiplex PCR. Per the source publication's procedure: The number of nucleated cells in each sample was estimated from the amplification of reference gene primers within the assay. Sequence reads were collapsed and filtered to measure the absolute abundance of every unique TCRbeta CDR3 rearrangement. Productive Simpson clonality was computed per sample as the square root of Simpson's diversity index over productive rearrangements. Held by TCRdb, this immuneACCESS table contains in-frame sequences only and omits some clones. Under half of the omission traces to an unresolved V gene where checked; the cause of the rest is unknown. The V and J calls and clone size were taken over from that table, and D and trimming were inferred from the DNA. In all, the sample holds 110,000 to 150,000 clones, and 70% to 90% of those were seen once. Jointly, the top ten make up under 7% of the sample.

The germline V gene (reference sequence) provides CDR1 LGHDT and CDR2 YNNKEL. The CDR3 holds 14 amino acids from the cysteine to the phenylalanine. Here the CDR3 DNA is all that survives: 42 bases in frame from base 1. The trim is 2 bases for V and 0 bases for J, with a gap of 6 bases between the germline ends. The source is a human donor in a cohort sampled during active COVID-19. Sample: peripheral blood. The chain uses TRBV3-1 (or the pseudogene TRBV3-2) and TRBJ2-3, with the D gene not clear enough to name. The DNA sequence is as follows: TGTGCCAGCAGCCAAACATCTAGCACAGATACGCAGTATTTT. Its protein is CASSQTSSTDTQYF.